This T cell receptor beta chain derives from a study of T cells in Graves' hyperthyroidism and ophthalmopathy. Study-level findings and limits: Using 13 V-J features, a model discriminated ophthalmopathy from stable hyperthyroidism.

Authors of the study amplified TCR beta CDR3 regions from RNA transcripts. RT-PCR in the first round (using the HTBI primer set) targeted the TCR CDR3. TCRdb re-called the multiplex PCR reads with MiXCR, one entry per CDR3 protein. The data show roughly 420,000 distinct CDR3 sequences, with approximately 15% seen just once and about 5% held by the top ten. The diagnoses drew upon clinical symptoms, serum thyroxine and TRAb, thyroid ultrasound and orbital computed tomography. V lost 3 bases to trimming and J lost 6 bases; unmatched junction nucleotides: 3. The length of the CDR3 is 14 residues. This clonotype was counted many times. Its antigen is as yet unknown.

The clonotype was recovered from a woman aged 18-29 years with Graves' hyperthyroidism. V usage is TRBV12-3 or TRBV12-4 and J usage is TRBJ2-1; 9 nucleotides match TRBD2. Input material: blood. This CDR3 reads CASSFNSGGNEQFF. The CDR3 nucleotides are TGTGCCAGCAGTTTTAATAGCGGGGGCAATGAGCAGTTCTTC.